The rows below give T cell receptor beta chains drawn from one sample of a study of PD-1 blockade in classical Hodgkin lymphoma. Using immunoSEQ multiplex PCR, the repertoire was profiled, and TCRdb retains in-frame clones only, with some absent. Of around 13,000 clones listed, roughly 86% are singletons. Sequences were derived from CD4+ T cells from blood, sampled before the fourth cycle of nivolumab. These TCRs come from a human donor with classical Hodgkin lymphoma. The CDR3 runs from the conserved cysteine through the conserved F or W. A D gene is named only where the DNA matches it firmly. Clone size is stated in some rows and not others, as once, few, many or a class when expanded.

TGTGCCAGCAGCTCCCTCGGGGTGGGGGAGCAGTACTTC	CASSSLGVGEQYF	NA	NA	TRBV7-9	TRBJ2-5
TGTGCCAGCAGTAGATCGACCGGGACAGGGATCGGTGAGACCCAGTACTTC	CASSRSTGTGIGETQYF	NA	TRBD1	TRBV27	TRBJ2-5
TGTGCCAGTAGTACACGGCTCAATGAGCAGTTCTTC	CASSTRLNEQFF	NA	NA	TRBV19	TRBJ2-1
TGTGCCAGCAGCCAGACGGTGAACACTGAAGCTTTCTTT	CASSQTVNTEAFF	NA	NA	TRBV4-2	TRBJ1-1
TGCGCCAGCAGCCCTAGCGGGGGGGCTCTAGACGAGCAGTACTTC	CASSPSGGALDEQYF	NA	TRBD2	TRBV5-1	TRBJ2-7
TGTGCCAGCAGCCTCAGGACAGGGGGATACTATGGCTACACCTTC	CASSLRTGGYYGYTF	NA	TRBD1	TRBV11-2	TRBJ1-2
TGCGCCAGCAGCTCTCAGGGGAACACTGAAGCTTTCTTT	CASSSQGNTEAFF	NA	NA	TRBV5-1	TRBJ1-1
TGCGCCAGCAGCTTGATGGCACCATATAATTCACCCCTCCACTTT	CASSLMAPYNSPLHF	few	NA	TRBV5-1	TRBJ1-6
TGCGCCAGCAGCCAAGGTCTAGCGGGGACGTCCACAGATACGCAGTATTTT	CASSQGLAGTSTDTQYF	NA	TRBD2	TRBV4-1	TRBJ2-3
TGTGCCAGCAGCACTAGAGGGGGGGCCAGCACAGATACGCAGTATTTT	CASSTRGGASTDTQYF	NA	NA	TRBV7-9	TRBJ2-3
TGCGCCAGCAGTCAGGGGACTAGCCCCGATACGCAGTATTTT	CASSQGTSPDTQYF	NA	TRBD2	TRBV10-1	TRBJ2-3
TGCGCCAGCAGCCAATTTCCGGGGGGGGGCCGGGAGGGAGCCAAAAACATTCAGTACTTC	CASSQFPGGGREGAKNIQYF	NA	TRBD2	TRBV4-1	TRBJ2-4
TGTGCCAGCAGCATTGGGACCGGGACAGTGAGACAAGAGACCCAGTACTTC	CASSIGTGTVRQETQYF	NA	NA	TRBV21-1	TRBJ2-5
TGCGCCAGCAGCTTTATACAGGGAGGTCAGCCCCAGCATTTT	CASSFIQGGQPQHF	NA	NA	TRBV5-1	TRBJ1-5
TGTGCCAGCAGCTCCGGACTAGCCGGAGACACCGGGGAGCTGTTTTTT	CASSSGLAGDTGELFF	NA	NA	TRBV12-1	TRBJ2-2
TGTGCCAGCAGCGTAGGGGGACAGGGGTCCTACGAGCAGTACTTC	CASSVGGQGSYEQYF	NA	TRBD1	TRBV9	TRBJ2-7
TGTGCCAGCAGCTTCGGGACCGATGGAAACACCATATATTTT	CASSFGTDGNTIYF	NA	NA	TRBV5-6	TRBJ1-3
TGTGCCAGCAGCTCGAGCCTACAGGGTAGGGGTAATCAGCCCCAGCATTTT	CASSSSLQGRGNQPQHF	NA	NA	TRBV7-9	TRBJ1-5
TGTGCCAGTAGTATAAGTGGGACAGGGGTCACCGGGGAGCTGTTTTTT	CASSISGTGVTGELFF	NA	TRBD1	TRBV19	TRBJ2-2
TGTGCCAGCAGCCCGGGACACCAATCCTACAATGAGCAGTTCTTC	CASSPGHQSYNEQFF	NA	NA	TRBV11-3	TRBJ2-1
TGTGCTAGTGGTTTGGAACAGCGCCGGCCTGGCGCGGGGCACTCCTACAATGAGCAGTTCTTC	CASGLEQRRPGAGHSYNEQFF	NA	NA	TRBV12-5	TRBJ2-1
TGTGCCAGCAGTGAGACGGACAGAAACAATCAGCCCCAGCATTTT	CASSETDRNNQPQHF	NA	NA	TRBV2	TRBJ1-5
TGTGCCAGCAGTGTCTTCGTCCAAGGCTACACCTTC	CASSVFVQGYTF	NA	NA	TRBV2	TRBJ1-2